The 30 T cell receptor beta chains in this list originate from one sample, sequenced in a study of chronic HIV infection and antiretroviral therapy. One entry per CDR3 protein, called by TCRdb with MiXCR from the 5' RACE reads. In the table there are roughly 48,000 distinct CDR3 sequences, 15% to 20% of which are singletons. The sample consisted of peripheral blood. The receptor source for this set is an adult who had HIV and had not received antiretroviral therapy, or was an uninfected healthy control (not recorded which).

J is TRBJ2-7 and V is TRBV28; 9 nucleotides match TRBD2. From germline, CDR1 is MDHEN and CDR2 SYDVKM. This CDR3 is built from 15 residues. V shed 3 bases and J 4 bases; nucleotides not matched to a gene: 7. CDR3: CASSLVGTSRYEQYF. CDR3 sequence (DNA): TGTGCCAGCAGTTTGGTCGGGACTAGCAGGTACGAGCAGTACTTC.

This clonotype has more than one count but fewer than ten. V gene TRBV3-1 combines with J gene TRBJ2-1; 8 bases are a match to TRBD2. The germline V gene has CDR1 LGHDT and CDR2 YNNKEL (reference sequence). This CDR3 spans 16 amino acids. Trimming took 0 bases from V and 8 from J; bases not matched to a gene: 9. In DNA form, the CDR3 reads TGTGCCAGCAGCCAAGATCTGGGAGCGGGAGCATATGAGCAGTTCTTC. Encoded protein: CASSQDLGAGAYEQFF.

This clonotype was observed a handful of times. The chain employs TRBV28 and TRBJ1-5, with unresolved D. Trimming took 8 bases from V and 2 from J, leaving 7 bases between them. Germline V lookup: CDR1 MDHEN, CDR2 SYDVKM. The CDR3 sequence is 12 residues long. The DNA for the CDR3 is TGTGCCAGCCGGGTGGGCAATCAGCCCCAGCATTTT. Translated, it gives CASRVGNQPQHF.

The CDR3 region is CASRWGNYGYTF. The CDR3 nucleotides read TGTGCCAGCCGGTGGGGGAACTATGGCTACACCTTC. The chain carries TRBV27 and TRBJ1-2; TRBD1 is a possible D gene (5 bases). CDR1 MNHEY and CDR2 SMNVEV come from the germline V gene (reference sequence). This CDR3 is built from 12 residues. V was clipped by 8 bases and J by 2 bases, with 9 bases between them.

The chain combines TRBV25-1 with TRBJ2-2; 9 bases line up with TRBD2. Germline V lookup: CDR1 MGHDK, CDR2 SYGVNS. After removal of 4 bases from V and 3 bases from J, the junction contained 3 bases not matched to a gene. CDR3 length: 15 amino acids. The CDR3 DNA reads as TGTGCCAGCAGTGTAGCGGGAGCCCACACCGGGGAGCTGTTTTTT. This codes for CASSVAGAHTGELFF.

This clonotype appeared a few times. The chain employs TRBV20-1 and TRBJ2-6, with a tentative D call TRBD2 (5 bases). The CDR3 extends over 19 amino acids. Germline V gene data show CDR1 as DFQATT and CDR2 as SNEGSKA (reference sequence). With 0 bases removed from V and 0 bases from J, the gap between germline ends came to 18 bases. The CDR3 is CSARDLRLAGSSGANVLTF. The CDR3 nucleotides read TGCAGTGCTAGAGATCTTCGGCTAGCTGGCAGCTCTGGGGCCAACGTCCTGACTTTC.

This clonotype was detected only once. The chain employs TRBV7-9 and TRBJ2-7; TRBD1 is a possible D gene (7 bases). From germline, CDR1 is SEHNR and CDR2 FQNEAQ (reference sequence). This CDR3 region has 16 residues. Between the trimmed V and J ends, which lost 5 bases and 2 bases, there was a span of 19 bases. The CDR3, as DNA: TGTGCCAGCAGCGCCTCACAGGGGAGGAGGCCCTACGAGCAGTACTTC. It specifies CASSASQGRRPYEQYF. Full variable domain (rest looked up from reference TRBV7-9 and TRBJ2-7): DTGVSQNPRHKITKRGQNVTFRCDPISEHNRLYWYRQTLGQGPEFLTYFQNEAQLEKSRLLSDRFSAERPKGSFSTLEIQRTEQGDSAMYLCASSASQGRRPYEQYFGPGTRLTVT.

In this sample, this clonotype turned up a few times. The J gene is TRBJ2-1, the V gene TRBV6-5, with D perhaps matching TRBD2 (7 bases). With 2 bases removed from V and 7 bases from J, the gap between germline ends came to 15 bases. CDR3 size: 15 residues. Germline V gene sequence: CDR1 MNHEY, CDR2 SVGAGI. The CDR3 sequence is CASSYLGEGDNEQFF. In nucleotides, the CDR3 is TGTGCCAGCAGTTACCTAGGGGAGGGGGATAATGAGCAGTTCTTC.

V usage is TRBV25-1 and J usage is TRBJ1-1, with 7 bases identical to TRBD1. Germline V CDR1 and CDR2: MGHDK, SYGVNS. The CDR3 sequence is 15 residues long. The ends lost 4 bases at V and 4 bases at J; junction bases unmatched: 9. In DNA form, the CDR3 reads TGTGCCAGCAGTGCCCAGGGGGGCGGGGCCACTGAAGCTTTCTTT. Protein sequence: CASSAQGGGATEAFF.

This clonotype was recorded a few times. The chain is built from TRBV30 and TRBJ2-3, with 8 bases aligning to TRBD1. Germline V gives CDR1 GTSNPN, CDR2 SVGIG (reference sequence). The CDR3 has 15 amino acids. The trim removed 0 bases at V and 2 bases at J, leaving 4 bases unmatched. CDR3 loop: CAWSVTGGLTDTQYF. The CDR3 DNA is TGTGCCTGGAGTGTAACAGGGGGACTCACAGATACGCAGTATTTT.

This chain links TRBV28 with TRBJ1-6, with D hard to call. The CDR3 runs 10 residues. Germline V lookup: CDR1 MDHEN, CDR2 SYDVKM. V gave up 8 bases and J gave up 8 bases, with 4 bases separating them. The CDR3 sequence is CASGDSPLHF. The CDR3 DNA is TGTGCCAGCGGGGATTCACCCCTCCACTTT.

This sequence joins TRBV28 and TRBJ2-7, with D hard to call. Trimming took off 4 bases at V and 6 bases at J, with 16 bases between the two ends. This CDR3 region has 14 residues. Germline CDR1 MDHEN, CDR2 SYDVKM. CDR3 sequence (DNA): TGTGCCAGCAGTTCGCAGGATCTACGTTCCGAGCAGTACTTC. As protein: CASSSQDLRSEQYF.

The chain links TRBV20-1 to TRBJ2-4; D possibly uses TRBD1 or TRBD2 (6 bases each). The CDR3 totals 15 residues. Germline lookup yields CDR1 DFQATT and CDR2 SNEGSKA (reference sequence). The CDR3 sequence: CTTPGAALSKNIQYF. In DNA, the CDR3 is TGCACCACCCCGGGGGCGGCCCTCTCCAAAAACATTCAGTACTTC.

The J gene is TRBJ2-3, the V gene TRBV24-1; the match to TRBD2 covers 13 bases. CDR1 and CDR2 (germline): KGHDR, SFDVKD. J was trimmed by 1 base and V by 0 bases; bases with no gene match: 6. The CDR3 consists of 19 residues. CDR3 DNA sequence: TGTGCCACCAGTGATTTGCGGACTAGCGGGAGTCCGGGCACAGATACGCAGTATTTT. Encoded protein: CATSDLRTSGSPGTDTQYF.

This clonotype was found many times. The rearrangement uses TRBV28 and TRBJ1-2, with unresolved D. V gave up 3 bases and J gave up 2 bases, with 7 bases separating them. Germline assignment: CDR1 MDHEN and CDR2 SYDVKM. The CDR3 extends over 13 amino acids. The CDR3 loop is CASSLGGNYGYTF. The CDR3, as DNA: TGTGCCAGCAGTTTGGGCGGGAACTATGGCTACACCTTC.

A single count supports this clonotype. This chain links TRBV4-1 with TRBJ2-7, with unresolved D. CDR1 is MGHRA and CDR2 is YSYEKL in the germline V gene. The length of the CDR3 is 15 residues. V was pared by 3 bases and J by 1 base, with 13 bases between. The CDR3 loop is CASSQEKPSSYEQYF. For the CDR3, the DNA is TGCGCCAGCAGCCAGGAAAAACCGAGTTCCTACGAGCAGTACTTC.

The chain recombines TRBV28 with TRBJ2-3; D might be TRBD2 (5 bases). V dropped 4 bases and J dropped 2 bases, with 16 bases sitting between them. The CDR3 runs 16 residues. The germline V gene has CDR1 MDHEN and CDR2 SYDVKM. The CDR3 reads CASSWTPQSPTDTQYF. CDR3 coding DNA: TGTGCCAGCAGTTGGACTCCCCAATCCCCCACAGATACGCAGTATTTT.

This clonotype was seen repeatedly, ten times or more. The J gene is TRBJ1-4, the V gene TRBV30; D ambiguous. CDR3 length: 15 residues. The germline gives CDR1 GTSNPN, CDR2 SVGIG (reference sequence). With 0 bases removed from V and 8 bases from J, the gap between germline ends came to 16 bases. CDR3 residues: CAWSVRSSPSEKLFF. CDR3 nucleotide sequence: TGTGCCTGGAGTGTCCGGTCCTCCCCATCGGAAAAACTGTTTTTT. Using reference TRBV30 and TRBJ1-4 for the parts outside the CDR3, the full variable domain is SQTIHQWPATLVQPVGSPLSLECTVEGTSNPNLYWYRQAAGRGLQLLFYSVGIGQISSEVPQNLSASRPQDRQFILSSKKLLLSDSGFYLCAWSVRSSPSEKLFFGSGTQLSVL.

This clonotype was counted ten times or more. The rearrangement uses TRBV4-1 and TRBJ1-1; D not certain. V was pared by 4 bases and J by 0 bases, with 6 bases between. Germline CDR1 is MGHRA and CDR2 is YSYEKL. The CDR3 spans 13 residues. The DNA of the CDR3 is TGCGCCAGCAGCCCGGTTATGAACACTGAAGCTTTCTTT. Translation: CASSPVMNTEAFF.

The chain carries TRBV28 and TRBJ1-1, with D hard to call. Trimming stripped 5 bases from V and 5 bases from J, with 15 bases between. The CDR3 contains 14 residues. Germline V gene lookup returns CDR1 MDHEN and CDR2 SYDVKM. The CDR3 region has the DNA TGTGCCAGCAGTCTTCATTGGGCCCCGACTGAAGCTTTCTTT. This translates into CASSLHWAPTEAFF.

The V gene is TRBV5-5, the J gene TRBJ2-5; D possibly corresponds to TRBD2 (5 bases). The CDR3 loop spans 16 amino acids. Trimming took 8 bases from V and 1 from J, leaving 21 bases between them. From germline, CDR1 is SGHKS and CDR2 YYEKEE (reference sequence). This CDR3 is CASSNSITDSQETQYF. CDR3 nucleotides: TGTGCCAGTAGTAATTCAATTACGGACTCCCAAGAGACCCAGTACTTC. Variable domain in full (rest from reference TRBV5-5 and TRBJ2-5): DAGVTQSPTHLIKTRGQQVTLRCSPISGHKSVSWYQQVLGQGPQFIFQYYEKEERGRGNFPDRFSARQFPNYSSELNVNALLLGDSALYLCASSNSITDSQETQYFGPGTRLLVL.

The rearrangement links TRBV3-1 to TRBJ2-3, with D perhaps matching TRBD1 (5 bases). Germline values: CDR1 LGHDT, CDR2 YNNKEL (reference sequence). Trimming cost V 4 bases and J 1 base, with 12 bases left between them. The CDR3 runs to 15 residues. The CDR3 reads CASSLRMGRTDTQYF. In DNA, the CDR3 is TGTGCCAGCAGCCTTCGTATGGGGCGCACAGATACGCAGTATTTT.

This chain links TRBV20-1 with TRBJ2-7; D is unresolved. This CDR3 region has 11 residues. Germline CDR1 reads DFQATT; CDR2 reads SNEGSKA (reference sequence). The CDR3 DNA reads as TGCAGCGGTACTTCCTCCTACGAGCAGTACTTC. Translating it yields CSGTSSYEQYF.

The chain carries TRBV7-9 and TRBJ2-7; a possible D gene is TRBD1 (5 bases). With 0 bases removed from V and 3 bases from J, the gap between germline ends came to 9 bases. Germline V CDR1 and CDR2: SEHNR, FQNEAQ (reference sequence). The CDR3 spans 14 residues. The CDR3 nucleotides are TGTGCCAGCAGCTTAGCAGGCCAGGGCTACGAGCAGTACTTC. Protein product: CASSLAGQGYEQYF.

The chain is built from TRBV28 and TRBJ2-4; 9 nucleotides align to TRBD1. The germline gives CDR1 MDHEN, CDR2 SYDVKM. J gave up 4 bases and V 8 bases, and 6 bases lay outside the gene matches. The CDR3 runs 14 residues. The CDR3 DNA sequence: TGTGCCAGCGTAAGGACAGGGGCAAAAAACATTCAGTACTTC. It specifies CASVRTGAKNIQYF.

This clonotype was observed a few times. CDR3 region: CASSGSGHNEQFF. CDR3 DNA sequence: TGTGCCAGCAGCGGTAGCGGTCACAATGAGCAGTTCTTC. The V gene is TRBV9, the J gene TRBJ2-1; possibly TRBD2 for D (6 bases). Germline V lookup: CDR1 SGDLS, CDR2 YYNGEE. This CDR3 is 13 amino acids long. The ends were cut back, 3 bases at V and 5 bases at J, with 9 bases in the middle.

In its sample, this clonotype was seen many times. The genes are TRBV6-1 and TRBJ1-2, with D tentatively TRBD1 (5 bases). The CDR3 totals 15 residues. V was shortened by 4 bases and J by 4 bases, with 16 bases between the two germline ends. Germline CDR1 reads MNHNS; CDR2 reads SASEGT. DNA of the CDR3: TGTGCCAGCAGTGCGCTACAGGAGCTCAGCTATGGCTACACCTTC. It encodes CASSALQELSYGYTF.

The chain has TRBV15 and TRBJ2-3; D remains ambiguous. This CDR3 region has 12 residues. Looked up from germline, CDR1 is LNHNV and CDR2 is YYDKDF (reference sequence). Between the trimmed V and J ends, which lost 5 bases and 8 bases, there was a span of 11 bases. The CDR3 spells CATSPASPTQYF. As DNA, the CDR3 is TGTGCCACCAGCCCCGCTTCCCCTACGCAGTATTTT.

This clonotype has ten or more counts. The V call is TRBV20-1, the J call TRBJ1-1, with TRBD1 matching 7 bases. The germline V gene has CDR1 DFQATT and CDR2 SNEGSKA (reference sequence). The CDR3 length is 13 residues. This CDR3 is CSETQGVGTEAFF. CDR3 DNA: TGCAGCGAAACGCAGGGGGTGGGCACTGAAGCTTTCTTT.

The chain is built from TRBV28 and TRBJ1-3, with D perhaps TRBD1 (6 bases). The CDR3 has 14 residues. The V gene lost 4 bases and the J gene lost 8 bases, with 15 bases spanning the gap. CDR1 is MDHEN and CDR2 is SYDVKM in the germline V gene. The CDR3, as DNA: TGTGCCAGCAGTTATCAGGGGCGGTTAGACACCATATATTTT. As protein: CASSYQGRLDTIYF.